These 2 T cell receptor beta chains originate from one sample sequenced in a study of shared clonotypes between healthy human individuals. TCRdb's copy holds only in-frame clones and misses some; the assay was immunoSEQ multiplex PCR. Here the sample spans about 2.3 million clones, 85% to 95% being singletons. The sequencing input was naive CD4+ T cells from PBMCs. The sample's subset: CD45RA+ positively selected. Receptor source: a young man in good health. Some clones in this sample may be carry-over from other donors' samples.

In its sample, this clone was seen once. The same CDR3 also results from other DNA sequences found in this sample. V usage is TRBV5-4 and J usage is TRBJ2-1; D is possibly TRBD1 or TRBD2 (5 bases each). The CDR3 contains 13 residues. Germline assignment: CDR1 SGHNT and CDR2 YYREEE (reference sequence). The ends were cut back, 4 bases at V and 5 bases at J, with 10 bases in the middle. This CDR3 is CASSPGTDNEQFF. As DNA, the CDR3 is TGTGCCAGCAGCCCCGGGACCGACAATGAGCAGTTCTTC. The complete variable domain, with remaining parts taken from reference TRBV5-4 and TRBJ2-1, reads ETGVTQSPTHLIKTRGQQVTLRCSSQSGHNTVSWYQQALGQGPQFIFQYYREEENGRGNFPPRFSGLQFPNYSSELNVNALELDDSALYLCASSPGTDNEQFFGPGTRLTVL.

The chain employs TRBV6-1 and TRBJ2-7, with a weak D call TRBD2 (6 bases). Per germline, CDR1 MNHNS and CDR2 SASEGT. Trimming pared 1 base from V and 0 bases from J, leaving 13 bases between. The CDR3 contains 16 residues. CDR3 nucleotide sequence: TGTGCCAGCAGTGAAGGAAGGACTACCAGCTCCTACGAGCAGTACTTC. It codes for CASSEGRTTSSYEQYF.